The 25 T cell receptor beta chains presented below share a single source sample, sequenced in a study of T cell responses to AZD1222 COVID-19 vaccine. Clones were read by immunoSEQ multiplex PCR, and TCRdb kept only the in-frame ones, dropping some. The data contain some 150,000 clones, 85% to 95% of them seen just once; the ten biggest clones take up roughly 3.9%. The sequencing here drew on peripheral blood, taken on day 0 of AZD1222 vaccination. The receptors come from an adult in good health.

This clone has a single count. The CDR3 reads CASSLSGTAYGEQFF. The CDR3 region has the DNA TGTGCCAGCAGTCTCTCCGGGACAGCGTACGGTGAGCAGTTCTTC. The chain employs TRBV27 and TRBJ2-1, with 7 bases fitting TRBD1. CDR3 length: 15 amino acids. After removal of 5 bases from V and 9 bases from J, the junction contained 13 bases not matched to a gene. Germline CDR1 MNHEY, CDR2 SMNVEV (reference sequence).

The chain recombines TRBV30 with TRBJ1-2; D gene ambiguous. CDR3 length equals 12 residues. Per the germline V gene, CDR1 is GTSNPN and CDR2 is SVGIG (reference sequence). The ends were cut back, 0 bases at V and 4 bases at J, with 6 bases in the middle. The chain's CDR3 is CAWSVLRYGYTF. DNA of the CDR3: TGTGCCTGGAGTGTACTCCGCTATGGCTACACCTTC.

The V gene is TRBV20-1, the J gene TRBJ1-2, with D unresolved. Trimming cost V 3 bases and J 8 bases, with 10 bases left between them. Per germline, CDR1 DFQATT and CDR2 SNEGSKA (reference sequence). This CDR3 has 11 residues. The CDR3 here is CSASVHRGYTF. The CDR3 region has the DNA TGCAGTGCTAGCGTCCATCGGGGCTACACCTTC.

The chain carries TRBV27 and TRBJ1-5; D is undetermined. The V gene lost 0 bases and the J gene lost 10 bases, with 10 bases spanning the gap. CDR1 is MNHEY, CDR2 SMNVEV, per germline (reference sequence). There are 13 residues in the CDR3. The CDR3 sequence: CASSLSVRAPQHF. The CDR3 bases are TGTGCCAGCAGTTTATCGGTCCGCGCCCCCCAGCATTTT.

J is TRBJ1-1 and V is TRBV19; no clear D. CDR3 length: 14 amino acids. CDR1 and CDR2 from the germline V gene are LNHDA and SQIVND (reference sequence). V shed 3 bases and J shed 7 bases, with 15 bases lying between them. CDR3 in DNA: TGTGCCAGTAGTATCCCCCCCCGAGAGCATGAAGCTTTCTTT. As protein: CASSIPPREHEAFF.

The CDR3 spells CASRQQGVGTDTQYF. The CDR3 DNA follows: TGTGCCAGCAGACAACAGGGGGTCGGCACAGATACGCAGTATTTT. The chain is built from TRBV27 and TRBJ2-3; 8 nucleotides line up with TRBD1. CDR3 size: 15 residues. Germline V gene lookup returns CDR1 MNHEY and CDR2 SMNVEV (reference sequence). Trimming removed 6 bases from V and 1 base from J; junction bases left unmatched: 6.

The gene calls are TRBV10-3 and TRBJ1-1, with unresolved D. The germline CDR1 and CDR2 sequences are ENHRY and SYGVKD. V lost 5 bases to trimming and J lost 0 bases, with 7 bases between them. The length of the CDR3 is 13 residues. The DNA of the CDR3 is TGTGCCATCAGTTTTCAGATGAACACTGAAGCTTTCTTT. Its protein is CAISFQMNTEAFF.

The V gene is TRBV12-2, the J gene TRBJ2-2; the table gives TRBD1 as D, unverified against the DNA. TRBV12-2 corresponds to a pseudogene. The length of the CDR3 is 18 residues. The CDR3 DNA is TGTGCAAGTCGCTTAGGAGGAGAGGACAGGGGAAATAGCGGGGAGCTGTTTTTT. As protein: CASRLGGEDRGNSGELFF.

This chain joins TRBV5-1 and TRBJ2-2; D possibly corresponds to TRBD2 (6 bases). The germline V gene has CDR1 SGHRS and CDR2 YFSETQ. The CDR3 covers 17 residues. Trimming shortened V by 7 bases and J by 4 bases, and 23 bases separated the two germline ends. The CDR3 DNA reads as TGCGCCAGCCGCGTAAACCTAGCGAGGGATCTCACCGGGGAGCTGTTTTTT. This gives the protein CASRVNLARDLTGELFF. Full variable domain (remainder filled in from reference TRBV5-1 and TRBJ2-2): KAGVTQTPRYLIKTRGQQVTLSCSPISGHRSVSWYQQTPGQGLQFLFEYFSETQRNKGNFPGRFSGRQFSNSRSEMNVSTLELGDSALYLCASRVNLARDLTGELFFGEGSRLTVL.

The chain is built from TRBV18 and TRBJ1-4, with D unclear. V lost 4 bases to trimming and J lost 3 bases, with 12 bases between them. CDR3 length: 15 amino acids. Looked up from germline, CDR1 is KGHSH and CDR2 is LQKENI. CDR3 sequence (DNA): TGTGCCAGCTCACTTAGGAGCGGGGCTAATGAAAAACTGTTTTTT. Its protein product is CASSLRSGANEKLFF.

The gene calls are TRBV6-5 and TRBJ1-3; TRBD1 aligns across 12 bases. Per the germline V gene, CDR1 is MNHEY and CDR2 is SVGAGI. V trimming: 0 bases; J trimming: 6 bases; junction bases outside the gene matches: 3. The CDR3 totals 16 residues. The CDR3 sequence is CASSYSLGQGANTIYF. CDR3 nucleotide sequence: TGTGCCAGCAGTTACTCTTTGGGACAGGGGGCAAACACCATATATTTT.

V and J are TRBV21-1 and TRBJ2-5; the table's D gene call, TRBD1, was not cross checked with the DNA. TRBV21-1 is flagged as a pseudogene. The CDR3 is made up of 15 amino acids. The CDR3 here is CASSKVKDRGETQYF. The CDR3 nucleotides read TGTGCCAGCAGCAAAGTGAAGGACAGGGGAGAGACCCAGTACTTC.

The chain recombines TRBV3-1 (or the pseudogene TRBV3-2) with TRBJ1-3; D gene unclear. V shed 4 bases and J shed 2 bases, with 12 bases lying between them. Looked up from germline, CDR1 is LGHDT and CDR2 is YNNKEL (reference sequence). The CDR3 is 15 residues long. The CDR3 sequence: CASSRGTGTGNTIYF. In nucleotides, the CDR3 is TGTGCCAGCAGCCGAGGAACGGGGACTGGAAACACCATATATTTT.

The chain uses TRBV4-2 and TRBJ2-7; D possibly corresponds to TRBD2 (6 bases). This CDR3 is 13 amino acids long. Trimming removed 0 bases at V and 10 bases at J, with 13 bases between. Germline V gene data show CDR1 as LGHNA and CDR2 as YNFKEQ. CDR3: CASSQDDLAGQYF. In nucleotides, the CDR3 is TGTGCCAGCAGCCAAGATGACCTCGCGGGACAGTACTTC.

The rearrangement joins TRBV5-1 to TRBJ1-3, with D maybe TRBD1 (6 bases). In germline, CDR1 is SGHRS, CDR2 YFSETQ. CDR3 length equals 16 residues. Trimming took 2 bases from V and 4 from J, leaving 16 bases between them. CDR3 sequence reads: CASSLTSEGEGNTIYF. DNA for the CDR3: TGCGCCAGCAGCTTAACCTCGGAGGGGGAAGGAAACACCATATATTTT.

J is TRBJ1-6 and V is TRBV6-5, with D possibly matching TRBD1 (5 bases). CDR1 MNHEY and CDR2 SVGAGI come from the germline V gene. Trimming took off 9 bases at V and 6 bases at J, with 9 bases between the two ends. The CDR3 runs to 12 residues. DNA for the CDR3: TGTGCCAGTGGGGACGCTAATTCACCCCTCCACTTT. It is translated as CASGDANSPLHF.

The genes are TRBV3-1 (or the pseudogene TRBV3-2) and TRBJ1-4; 7 positions match TRBD1. CDR3 length equals 16 residues. Germline V lookup: CDR1 LGHDT, CDR2 YNNKEL (reference sequence). The junction had 10 bases not matched to a gene; V was cut back by 4 bases and J by 5 bases. CDR3 bases: TGTGCCAGCAGCCGGCCTCCGGGACAGTTGAATGAAAAACTGTTTTTT. It encodes CASSRPPGQLNEKLFF.

The CDR3 nucleotides read TGTGCCAGCAGCCTACAGGGGCATGGCTACACCTTC. Translated: CASSLQGHGYTF. The chain recombines TRBV12-3 or TRBV12-4 with TRBJ1-2; 7 positions match TRBD1. V trimming: 6 bases; J trimming: 6 bases; junction bases outside the gene matches: 4. This CDR3 comprises 12 residues.

In its sample, this clone was seen once. The chain carries TRBV13 and TRBJ2-3; 10 nucleotides align to TRBD1. V shed 8 bases, J shed 3 bases, and the junction held 5 bases outside the gene matches. The length of the CDR3 is 14 residues. CDR1 is PRHDT, CDR2 FYEKMQ, per germline (reference sequence). The CDR3 loop is CASWGQGSTDTQYF. The CDR3 DNA reads as TGTGCCAGCTGGGGACAGGGGAGTACAGATACGCAGTATTTT.

The CDR3 reads CASSWGNTIYF. The CDR3 DNA reads as TGTGCCAGCTCCTGGGGAAACACCATATATTTT. J is TRBJ1-3 and V is TRBV6-5; no clear D gene. The CDR3 sequence is 11 residues long. Germline V lookup: CDR1 MNHEY, CDR2 SVGAGI. V was shortened by 8 bases and J by 4 bases, with 6 bases between the two germline ends.

Worth noting for this clone: At one of its ends the junction is not consistent with the germline gene, which may arise from a read error. V usage is TRBV18 and J usage is TRBJ1-1, with D uncertain. This CDR3 region has 13 residues. Germline CDR1 reads KGHSH; CDR2 reads LQKENI. The chain's CDR3 is CASSLSKNTEAFF. CDR3 bases: TGTGCCAGCTCACTTTCCAAGAACACTGAAGCTTTTTTT.

This chain joins TRBV7-9 and TRBJ2-1; D uncertain. Germline V lookup: CDR1 SEHNR, CDR2 FQNEAQ (reference sequence). V gave up 1 base and J gave up 8 bases, with 9 bases separating them. This CDR3 is 13 amino acids long. For the CDR3, the DNA is TGTGCCAGCAGCTTAGATCCTTTAGATGAGCAGTTCTTC. This gives the protein CASSLDPLDEQFF.

This clone has just one count. The gene calls are TRBV3-1 (or the pseudogene TRBV3-2) and TRBJ1-1; D may be TRBD1 (5 bases). CDR3 length: 17 amino acids. V was shortened by 0 bases and J by 4 bases, with 18 bases between the two germline ends. Germline-derived CDR1 and CDR2 are LGHDT and YNNKEL (reference sequence). The CDR3 loop is CASSQDWQGGRSTEAFF. Here the CDR3 DNA reads TGTGCCAGCAGCCAAGATTGGCAGGGAGGGCGGAGCACTGAAGCTTTCTTT.

This chain connects TRBV5-1 to TRBJ1-6, with D possibly TRBD1 on 6 matching bases. Trimming left V 4 bases short and J 9 bases short, with 20 bases between. Germline CDR1 SGHRS, CDR2 YFSETQ. This CDR3 region has 16 residues. The CDR3 nucleotides read TGCGCCAGCAGCCCAGGACAGAAACCGTCGGGTTCACCCCTCCACTTT. It specifies CASSPGQKPSGSPLHF. Supplemented by reference TRBV5-1 and TRBJ1-6, the full variable domain reads KAGVTQTPRYLIKTRGQQVTLSCSPISGHRSVSWYQQTPGQGLQFLFEYFSETQRNKGNFPGRFSGRQFSNSRSEMNVSTLELGDSALYLCASSPGQKPSGSPLHFGNGTRLTVT.

The chain is built from TRBV21-1 and TRBJ1-4; the D segment call TRBD1 is taken from the table without a DNA check. TRBV21-1 is designated a pseudogene. CDR3 size: 15 residues. The CDR3 nucleotides are TGTGCCAGCAGCAACCCCCAGGGAACTAATGAAAAACTGTTTTTT. As protein: CASSNPQGTNEKLFF.